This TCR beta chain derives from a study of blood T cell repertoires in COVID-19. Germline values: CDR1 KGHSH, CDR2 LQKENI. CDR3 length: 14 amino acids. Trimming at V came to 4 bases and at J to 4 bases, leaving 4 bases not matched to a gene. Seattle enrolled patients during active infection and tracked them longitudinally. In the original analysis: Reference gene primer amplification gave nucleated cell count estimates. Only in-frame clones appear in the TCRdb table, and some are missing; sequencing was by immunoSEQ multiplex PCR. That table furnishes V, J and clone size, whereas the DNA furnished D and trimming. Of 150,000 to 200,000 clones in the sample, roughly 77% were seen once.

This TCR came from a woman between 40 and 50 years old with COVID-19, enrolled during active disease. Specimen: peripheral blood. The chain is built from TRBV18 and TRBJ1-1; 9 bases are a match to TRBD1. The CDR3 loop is CASSRDRGSTEAFF. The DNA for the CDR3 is TGTGCCAGCTCACGAGACAGGGGGAGCACTGAAGCTTTCTTT.